This T cell receptor (beta chain) comes out of a study of T cell repertoires in cytomegalovirus infection. Whole-study results and caveats: The ex vivo response was dominated by HLA-C-restricted CMV-specific TCR beta clonotypes.

This clonotype was picked up a small number of times. Its antigen is still unknown. CDR1 is SGHAT, CDR2 FQNNGV, per germline. Unmatched junction bases numbered 7, after V lost 5 bases and J lost 3 bases. CDR3 length: 16 residues. TCRdb analysed the reads with MiXCR anew, one entry per CDR3 protein. The profile covers around 570,000 distinct CDR3 sequences, with approximately 40% appearing a single time and about 46% taken by the ten largest. V usage is TRBV11-2 and J usage is TRBJ2-2; TRBD1 matches at 9 bases. This receptor was identified in a human donor in good health (CMV status not recorded). Some clones in this sample may be carry-over from other donors' samples. This material consisted of cultured PBMCs, taken from culture after CMV antigen stimulation. CDR3 in amino acids: CASSRGTGWDTGELFF. DNA of the CDR3: TGTGCCAGCAGCAGAGGGACAGGGTGGGACACCGGGGAGCTGTTTTTT. Looking up the rest from reference TRBV11-2 and TRBJ2-2 gives the full variable domain: EAGVAQSPRYKIIEKRQSVAFWCNPISGHATLYWYQQILGQGPKLLIQFQNNGVVDDSQLPKDRFSAERLKGVDSTLKIQPAKLEDSAVYLCASSRGTGWDTGELFFGEGSRLTVL.